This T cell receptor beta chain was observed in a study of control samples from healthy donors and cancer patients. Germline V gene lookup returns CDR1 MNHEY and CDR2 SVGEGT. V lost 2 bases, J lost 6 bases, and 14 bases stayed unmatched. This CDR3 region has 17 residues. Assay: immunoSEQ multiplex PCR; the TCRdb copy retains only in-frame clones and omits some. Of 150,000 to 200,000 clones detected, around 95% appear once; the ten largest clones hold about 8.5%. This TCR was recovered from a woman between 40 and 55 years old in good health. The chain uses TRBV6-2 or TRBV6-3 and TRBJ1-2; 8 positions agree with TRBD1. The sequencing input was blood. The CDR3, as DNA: TGTGCCAGCAGTTACCCTTCTAAGGAACCGGGACAGGATGGCTACACCTTC. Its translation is CASSYPSKEPGQDGYTF.